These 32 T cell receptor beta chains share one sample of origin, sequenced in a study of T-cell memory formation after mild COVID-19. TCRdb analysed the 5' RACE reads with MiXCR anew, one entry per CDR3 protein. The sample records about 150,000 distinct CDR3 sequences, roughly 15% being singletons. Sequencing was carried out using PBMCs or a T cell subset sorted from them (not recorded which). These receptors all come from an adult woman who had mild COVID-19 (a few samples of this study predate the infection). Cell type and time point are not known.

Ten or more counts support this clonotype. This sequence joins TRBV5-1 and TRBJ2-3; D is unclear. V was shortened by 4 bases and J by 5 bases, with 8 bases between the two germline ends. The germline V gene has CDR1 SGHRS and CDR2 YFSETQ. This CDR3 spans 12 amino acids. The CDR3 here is CASSKQGDTQYF. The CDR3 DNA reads TGCGCCAGCAGCAAACAAGGAGATACGCAGTATTTT.

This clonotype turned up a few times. The DNA of the CDR3 is TGTGCCAGCAGCTTAGTTCCCTCTGAAGCTTTCTTT. It is translated as CASSLVPSEAFF. This chain links TRBV7-8 with TRBJ1-1; D is unclear. CDR3 length equals 12 residues. The V end was cut by 1 base, the J end by 6 bases, with 6 bases between. Germline CDR1 reads SGHVS; CDR2 reads FQNEAQ. Using reference TRBV7-8 and TRBJ1-1 for the parts outside the CDR3, the full variable domain is GAGVSQSPRYKVAKRGQDVALRCDPISGHVSLFWYQQALGQGPEFLTYFQNEAQLDKSGLPSDRFFAERPEGSVSTLKIQRTQQEDSAVYLCASSLVPSEAFFGQGTRLTVV.

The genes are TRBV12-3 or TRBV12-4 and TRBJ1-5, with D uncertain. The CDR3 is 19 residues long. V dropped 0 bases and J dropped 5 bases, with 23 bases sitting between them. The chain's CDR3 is CASSLAVPPGSGTDQPQHF. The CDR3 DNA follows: TGTGCCAGCAGTTTAGCAGTCCCACCGGGATCGGGCACGGATCAGCCCCAGCATTTT.

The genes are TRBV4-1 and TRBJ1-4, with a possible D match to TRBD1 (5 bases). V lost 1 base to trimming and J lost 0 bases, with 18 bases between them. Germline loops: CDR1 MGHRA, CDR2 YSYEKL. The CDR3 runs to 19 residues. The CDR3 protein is CASSQVTGWGISTNEKLFF. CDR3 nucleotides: TGCGCCAGCAGCCAAGTAACAGGCTGGGGGATTTCAACTAATGAAAAACTGTTTTTT.

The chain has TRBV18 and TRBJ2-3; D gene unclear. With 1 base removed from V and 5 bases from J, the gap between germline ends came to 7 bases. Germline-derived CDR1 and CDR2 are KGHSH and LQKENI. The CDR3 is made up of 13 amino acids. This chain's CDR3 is CASSPHPQDTQYF. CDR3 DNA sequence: TGTGCCAGCTCACCACATCCACAAGATACGCAGTATTTT.

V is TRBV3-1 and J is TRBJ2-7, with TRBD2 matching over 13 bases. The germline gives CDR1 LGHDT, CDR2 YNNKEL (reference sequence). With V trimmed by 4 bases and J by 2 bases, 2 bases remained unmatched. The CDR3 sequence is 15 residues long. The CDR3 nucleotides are TGTGCCAGCAGCCCGACTAGCGGGAGGACCTACGAGCAGTACTTC. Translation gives CASSPTSGRTYEQYF.

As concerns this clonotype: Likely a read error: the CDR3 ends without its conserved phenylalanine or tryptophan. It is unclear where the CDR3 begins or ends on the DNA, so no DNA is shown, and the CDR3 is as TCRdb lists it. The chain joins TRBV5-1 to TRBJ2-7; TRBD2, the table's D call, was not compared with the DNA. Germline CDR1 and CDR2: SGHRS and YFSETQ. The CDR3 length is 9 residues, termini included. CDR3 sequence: CASSQGLAG.

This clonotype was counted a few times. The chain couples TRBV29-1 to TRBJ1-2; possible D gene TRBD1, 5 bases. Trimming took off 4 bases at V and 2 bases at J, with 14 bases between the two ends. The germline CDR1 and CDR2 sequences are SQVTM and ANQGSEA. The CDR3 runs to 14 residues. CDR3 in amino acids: CSVVVGTENYGYTF. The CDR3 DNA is TGCAGCGTTGTGGTTGGGACGGAGAACTATGGCTACACCTTC.

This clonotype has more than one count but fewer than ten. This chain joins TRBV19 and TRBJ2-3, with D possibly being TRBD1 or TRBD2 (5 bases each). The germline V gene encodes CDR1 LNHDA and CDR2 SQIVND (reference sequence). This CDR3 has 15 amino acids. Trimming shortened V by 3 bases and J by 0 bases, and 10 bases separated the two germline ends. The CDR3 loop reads CASSIRGASTDTQYF. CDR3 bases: TGTGCCAGTAGTATTCGAGGGGCTAGCACAGATACGCAGTATTTT.

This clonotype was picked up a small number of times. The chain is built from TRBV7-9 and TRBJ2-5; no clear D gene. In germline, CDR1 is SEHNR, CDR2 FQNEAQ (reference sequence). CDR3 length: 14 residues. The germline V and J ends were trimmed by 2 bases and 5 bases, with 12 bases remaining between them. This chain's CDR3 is CASSLQITSETQYF. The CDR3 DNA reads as TGTGCCAGCAGCTTACAGATTACTTCGGAGACCCAGTACTTC. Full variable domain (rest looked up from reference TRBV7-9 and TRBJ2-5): DTGVSQNPRHKITKRGQNVTFRCDPISEHNRLYWYRQTLGQGPEFLTYFQNEAQLEKSRLLSDRFSAERPKGSFSTLEIQRTEQGDSAMYLCASSLQITSETQYFGPGTRLLVL.

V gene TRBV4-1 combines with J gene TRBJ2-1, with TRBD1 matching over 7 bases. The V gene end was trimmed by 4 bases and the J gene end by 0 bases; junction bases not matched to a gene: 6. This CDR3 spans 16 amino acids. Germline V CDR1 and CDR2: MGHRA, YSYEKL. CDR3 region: CASSPTGPSSYNEQFF. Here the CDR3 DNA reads TGCGCCAGCAGCCCGACAGGGCCAAGCTCCTACAATGAGCAGTTCTTC.

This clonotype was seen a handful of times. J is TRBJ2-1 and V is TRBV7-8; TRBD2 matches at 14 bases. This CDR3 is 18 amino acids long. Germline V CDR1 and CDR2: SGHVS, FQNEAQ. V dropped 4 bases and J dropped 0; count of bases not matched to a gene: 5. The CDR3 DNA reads TGTGCCAGCAGCTGGACTAGCGGGAGGCCTCGCTCCTACAATGAGCAGTTCTTC. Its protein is CASSWTSGRPRSYNEQFF.

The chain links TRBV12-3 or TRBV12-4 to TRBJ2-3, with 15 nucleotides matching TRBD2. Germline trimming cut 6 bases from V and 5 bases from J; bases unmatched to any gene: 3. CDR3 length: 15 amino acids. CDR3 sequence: CASRSGLAGGDTQYF. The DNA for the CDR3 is TGTGCCAGCAGGTCGGGACTAGCGGGGGGAGATACGCAGTATTTT.

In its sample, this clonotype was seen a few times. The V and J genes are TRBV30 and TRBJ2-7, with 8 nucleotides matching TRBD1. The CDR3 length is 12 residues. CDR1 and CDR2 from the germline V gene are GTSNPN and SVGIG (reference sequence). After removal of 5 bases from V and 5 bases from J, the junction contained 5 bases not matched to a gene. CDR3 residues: CAWADRGHEQYF. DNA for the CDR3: TGTGCCTGGGCAGACAGGGGCCACGAGCAGTACTTC.

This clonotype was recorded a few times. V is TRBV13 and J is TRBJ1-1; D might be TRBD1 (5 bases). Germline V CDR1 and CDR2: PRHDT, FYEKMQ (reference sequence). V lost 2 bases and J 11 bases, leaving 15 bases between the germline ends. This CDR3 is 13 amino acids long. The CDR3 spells CASSLRQAGVAFF. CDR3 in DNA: TGTGCCAGCAGCTTACGTCAGGCGGGGGTGGCTTTCTTT.

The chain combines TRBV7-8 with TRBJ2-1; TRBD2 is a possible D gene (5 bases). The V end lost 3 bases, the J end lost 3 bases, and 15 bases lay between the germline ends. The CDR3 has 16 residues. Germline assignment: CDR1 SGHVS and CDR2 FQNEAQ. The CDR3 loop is CASSFASSIGYNEQFF. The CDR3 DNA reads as TGTGCCAGCAGCTTCGCTAGCTCCATAGGCTACAATGAGCAGTTCTTC. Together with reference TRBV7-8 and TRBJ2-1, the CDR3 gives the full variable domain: GAGVSQSPRYKVAKRGQDVALRCDPISGHVSLFWYQQALGQGPEFLTYFQNEAQLDKSGLPSDRFFAERPEGSVSTLKIQRTQQEDSAVYLCASSFASSIGYNEQFFGPGTRLTVL.

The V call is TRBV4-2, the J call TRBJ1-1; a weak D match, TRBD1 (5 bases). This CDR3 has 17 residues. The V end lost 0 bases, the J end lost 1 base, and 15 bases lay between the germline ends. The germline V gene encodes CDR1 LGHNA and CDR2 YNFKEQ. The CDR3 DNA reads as TGTGCCAGCAGCCAAGATGGCCCCTCAGGGCGGAACACTGAAGCTTTCTTT. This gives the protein CASSQDGPSGRNTEAFF.

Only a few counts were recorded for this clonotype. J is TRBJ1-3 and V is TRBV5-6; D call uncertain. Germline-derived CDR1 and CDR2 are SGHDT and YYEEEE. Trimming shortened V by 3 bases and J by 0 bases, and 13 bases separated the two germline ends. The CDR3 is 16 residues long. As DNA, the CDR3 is TGTGCCAGCAGCTGGGGTGGACGGGACTCTGGAAACACCATATATTTT. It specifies CASSWGGRDSGNTIYF.

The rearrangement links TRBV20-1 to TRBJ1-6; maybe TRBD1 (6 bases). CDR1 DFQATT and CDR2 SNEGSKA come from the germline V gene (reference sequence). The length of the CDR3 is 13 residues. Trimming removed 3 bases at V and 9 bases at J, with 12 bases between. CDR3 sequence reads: CSASQGIGSPLHF. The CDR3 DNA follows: TGCAGTGCTAGCCAGGGGATTGGTTCACCCCTCCACTTT.

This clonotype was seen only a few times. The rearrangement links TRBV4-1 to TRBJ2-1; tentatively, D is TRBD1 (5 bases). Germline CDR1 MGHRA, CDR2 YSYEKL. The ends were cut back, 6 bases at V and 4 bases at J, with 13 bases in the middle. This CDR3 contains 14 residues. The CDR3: CASRSQGTYNEQFF. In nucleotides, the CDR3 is TGCGCCAGCAGGTCCCAGGGCACTTACAATGAGCAGTTCTTC.

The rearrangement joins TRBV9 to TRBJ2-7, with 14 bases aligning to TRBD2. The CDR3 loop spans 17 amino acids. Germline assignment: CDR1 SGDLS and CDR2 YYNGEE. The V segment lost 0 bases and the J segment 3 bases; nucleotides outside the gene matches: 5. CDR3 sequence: CASSVDLGLAGDYEQYF. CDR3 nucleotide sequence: TGTGCCAGCAGCGTAGACCTGGGACTAGCGGGAGACTACGAGCAGTACTTC.

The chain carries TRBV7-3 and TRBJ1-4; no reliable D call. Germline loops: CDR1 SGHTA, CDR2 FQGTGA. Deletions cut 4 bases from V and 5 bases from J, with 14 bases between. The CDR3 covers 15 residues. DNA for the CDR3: TGTGCCAGCAGCTCCTTGTCTCGGATAAATGAAAAACTGTTTTTT. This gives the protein CASSSLSRINEKLFF.

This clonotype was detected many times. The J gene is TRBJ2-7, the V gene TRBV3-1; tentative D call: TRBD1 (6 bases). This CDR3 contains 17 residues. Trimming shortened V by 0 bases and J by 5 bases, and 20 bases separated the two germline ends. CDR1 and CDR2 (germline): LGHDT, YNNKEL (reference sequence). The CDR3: CASSQDLIQGYRNEQYF. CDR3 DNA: TGTGCCAGCAGCCAAGACTTGATACAGGGATATCGCAACGAGCAGTACTTC.

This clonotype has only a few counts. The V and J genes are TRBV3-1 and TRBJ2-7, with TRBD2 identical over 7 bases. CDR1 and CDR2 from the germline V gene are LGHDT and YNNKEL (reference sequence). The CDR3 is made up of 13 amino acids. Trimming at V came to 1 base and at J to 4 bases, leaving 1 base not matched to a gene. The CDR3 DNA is TGTGCCAGCAGCCAAGGGGAGGGGTACGAGCAGTACTTC. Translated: CASSQGEGYEQYF.

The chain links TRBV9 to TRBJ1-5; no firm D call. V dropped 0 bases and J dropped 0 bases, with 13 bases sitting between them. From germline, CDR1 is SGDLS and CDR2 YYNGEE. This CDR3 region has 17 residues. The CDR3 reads CASSVVRNPYSNQPQHF. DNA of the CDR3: TGTGCCAGCAGCGTAGTTCGAAATCCCTATAGCAATCAGCCCCAGCATTTT. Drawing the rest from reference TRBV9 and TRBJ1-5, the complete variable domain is DSGVTQTPKHLITATGQRVTLRCSPRSGDLSVYWYQQSLDQGLQFLIQYYNGEERAKGNILERFSAQQFPDLHSELNLSSLELGDSALYFCASSVVRNPYSNQPQHFGDGTRLSIL.

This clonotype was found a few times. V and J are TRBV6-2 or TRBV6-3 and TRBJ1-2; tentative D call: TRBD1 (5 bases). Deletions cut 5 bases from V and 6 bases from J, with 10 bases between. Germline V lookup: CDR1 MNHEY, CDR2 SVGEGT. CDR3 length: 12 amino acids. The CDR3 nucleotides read TGTGCCAGCAGTCCTCGGGGCAATGGCTACACCTTC. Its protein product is CASSPRGNGYTF.

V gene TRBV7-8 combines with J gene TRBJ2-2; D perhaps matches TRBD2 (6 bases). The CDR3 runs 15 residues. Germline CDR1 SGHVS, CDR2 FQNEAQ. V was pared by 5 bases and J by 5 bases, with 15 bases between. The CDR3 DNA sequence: TGTGCCAGCAGCCCGTATGGCGCGGGGACCGGGGAGCTGTTTTTT. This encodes CASSPYGAGTGELFF.

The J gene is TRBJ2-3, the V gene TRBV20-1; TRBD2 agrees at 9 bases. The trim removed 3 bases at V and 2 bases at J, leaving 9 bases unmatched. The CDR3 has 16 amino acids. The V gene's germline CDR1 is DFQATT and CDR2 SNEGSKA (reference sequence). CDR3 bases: TGCAGTGCTAGTGAGCTGACTAGCGGCAACACAGATACGCAGTATTTT. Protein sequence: CSASELTSGNTDTQYF.

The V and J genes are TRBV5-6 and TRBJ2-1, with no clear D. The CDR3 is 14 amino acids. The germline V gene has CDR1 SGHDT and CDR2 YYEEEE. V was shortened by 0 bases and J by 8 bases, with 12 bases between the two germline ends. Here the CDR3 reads CASSLGSAAHEQFF. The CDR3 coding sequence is TGTGCCAGCAGCTTGGGTTCAGCAGCTCATGAGCAGTTCTTC. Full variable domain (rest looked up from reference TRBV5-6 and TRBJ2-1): DAGVTQSPTHLIKTRGQQVTLRCSPKSGHDTVSWYQQALGQGPQFIFQYYEEEERQRGNFPDRFSGHQFPNYSSELNVNALLLGDSALYLCASSLGSAAHEQFFGPGTRLTVL.

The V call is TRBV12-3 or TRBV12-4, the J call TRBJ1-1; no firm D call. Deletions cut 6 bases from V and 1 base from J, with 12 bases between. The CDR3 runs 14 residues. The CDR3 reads CASSTFGGNTEAFF. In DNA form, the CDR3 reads TGTGCCAGCAGCACATTCGGAGGGAACACTGAAGCTTTCTTT.

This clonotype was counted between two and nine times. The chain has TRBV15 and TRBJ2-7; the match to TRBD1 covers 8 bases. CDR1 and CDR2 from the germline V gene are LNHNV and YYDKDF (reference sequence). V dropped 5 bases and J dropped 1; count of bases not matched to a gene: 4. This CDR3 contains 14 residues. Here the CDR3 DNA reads TGTGCCACCAGCGGGGACAGGAGATCCTACGAGCAGTACTTC. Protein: CATSGDRRSYEQYF.

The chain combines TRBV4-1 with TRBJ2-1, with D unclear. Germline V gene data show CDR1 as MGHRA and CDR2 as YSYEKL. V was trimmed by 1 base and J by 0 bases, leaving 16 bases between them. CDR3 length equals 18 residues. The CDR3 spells CASSQVDMGFFSYNEQFF. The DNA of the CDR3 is TGCGCCAGCAGCCAAGTCGATATGGGGTTTTTCTCCTACAATGAGCAGTTCTTC.